The clone carrying this T cell receptor (beta chain) was found once. Germline CDR1 SGHRS, CDR2 YFSETQ. The CDR3 runs to 16 residues. Losses at the gene ends were 0 bases for V and 3 bases for J; bases not matched to a gene: 7. Authors' methods: From reference gene primer amplification, estimates of nucleated cell counts were derived. Data came from immunoSEQ multiplex PCR; TCRdb stores just in-frame clones and leaves some out. The V and J calls and clone size were taken over from that table, and D and trimming were inferred from the DNA. The sample holds about 52,000 clones, roughly 87% seen once. The data are from a study of blood T cell repertoires in COVID-19. Study-level background: Whether acute or convalescent, the COVID-19 samples came from the United States, Italy and Spain. From T cells, B-cell-depleted T cells, or PBMCs came the material, which was cDNA or gDNA.

The TCR originated in a man aged 55 to 70 with active COVID-19. V gene TRBV5-1 combines with J gene TRBJ2-7; 9 bases agree with TRBD1. The sample taken for sequencing was peripheral blood. The CDR3 protein is CASSLGGTGTLYEQYF. The CDR3 nucleotides read TGCGCCAGCAGCTTGGGGGGGACAGGGACTCTCTACGAGCAGTACTTC.